Listed below are T cell receptor beta chains from one sample, sequenced in a study of blood T cell repertoires in COVID-19. The data were produced by immunoSEQ multiplex PCR, yet TCRdb's version contains in-frame clones alone and is incomplete. The table lists roughly 270,000 clones, approximately 86% of them singletons, with less than 10% in the top ten. The sequencing input was peripheral blood. These receptors were obtained from a man aged 18 to 30 with active or convalescent COVID-19. Each CDR3 is given with its conserved first and last residue. The D gene is left open where the match is weak. Size is omitted from some rows. Given values are once, few, many or a class for expanded clones.

V: TRBV4-2
J: TRBJ1-2
size: NA
D: NA
CDR3: CASSQAVYGYTF
DNA: TGTGCCAGCAGCCAAGCGGTTTATGGCTACACCTTC

V: TRBV3-1/TRBV3-2
J: TRBJ2-1
size: NA
D: NA
CDR3: CASSQGRAVYNEQFF
DNA: TGTGCCAGCAGCCAAGGCAGGGCAGTCTACAATGAGCAGTTCTTC

V: TRBV6-1
J: TRBJ1-6
size: NA
D: TRBD1
CDR3: CASSEVDRRDSPLHF
DNA: TGTGCCAGCAGTGAAGTGGACAGGCGTGATTCACCCCTCCACTTT

V: TRBV12-3/TRBV12-4
J: TRBJ1-1
size: NA
D: NA
CDR3: CASSYYTEAFF
DNA: TGTGCCAGCAGTTACTACACTGAAGCTTTCTTT

V: TRBV5-1
J: TRBJ1-5
size: NA
D: TRBD1
CDR3: CASSLDRGHQPQHF
DNA: TGCGCCAGCAGCCTCGACAGGGGGCATCAGCCCCAGCATTTT

V: TRBV2
J: TRBJ1-2
size: once
D: TRBD1
CDR3: CASITTGPYGYTF
DNA: TGTGCCAGCATCACGACAGGGCCCTATGGCTACACCTTC

V: TRBV9
J: TRBJ1-5
size: NA
D: NA
CDR3: CASSSPGEPQHF
DNA: TGTGCCAGCAGTTCCCCGGGGGAGCCCCAGCATTTT

V: TRBV2
J: TRBJ2-3
size: NA
D: TRBD2
CDR3: CASIKTSGGFTDTQYF
DNA: TGTGCCAGCATTAAGACTAGCGGGGGTTTCACAGATACGCAGTATTTT

V: TRBV19
J: TRBJ2-6
size: NA
D: NA
CDR3: CAAGSGANVLTF
DNA: TGTGCCGCCGGCTCTGGGGCCAACGTCCTGACTTTC

V: TRBV6-1
J: TRBJ2-1
size: NA
D: TRBD1
CDR3: CASSEIGGSSLLHEQFF
DNA: TGTGCCAGCAGTGAAATAGGGGGCAGTAGTCTTCTCCATGAGCAGTTCTTC

V: TRBV5-1
J: TRBJ1-4
size: NA
D: TRBD1
CDR3: CASSLGQGYEKLFF
DNA: TGCGCCAGCAGCCTCGGACAGGGTTACGAAAAACTGTTTTTT

V: TRBV19
J: TRBJ1-2
size: NA
D: NA
CDR3: CASRQTGNYGYTF
DNA: TGTGCCAGTAGACAAACAGGGAACTATGGCTACACCTTC

V: TRBV6-5
J: TRBJ1-1
size: NA
D: NA
CDR3: CASRSGLNTEAFF
DNA: TGTGCCAGCAGATCCGGGTTGAACACTGAAGCTTTCTTT

V: TRBV6-5
J: TRBJ2-3
size: NA
D: NA
CDR3: CASSYRGDTQYF
DNA: TGTGCCAGCAGTTACCGGGGGGATACGCAGTATTTT

V: TRBV11-2
J: TRBJ2-3
size: NA
D: NA
CDR3: CASSLKRQADTQYF
DNA: TGTGCCAGCAGCTTAAAGCGGCAAGCAGATACGCAGTATTTT

V: TRBV2
J: TRBJ2-1
size: NA
D: NA
CDR3: CASSGLDSSYNEQFF
DNA: TGTGCCAGCAGTGGGTTGGACTCCAGTTACAATGAGCAGTTCTTC

V: TRBV19
J: TRBJ1-1
size: NA
D: TRBD1
CDR3: CASSHRQGMNTEAFF
DNA: TGTGCCAGTAGCCATAGACAGGGCATGAACACTGAAGCTTTCTTT

V: TRBV9
J: TRBJ2-1
size: NA
D: NA
CDR3: CASSVAAENYNEQFF
DNA: TGTGCCAGCAGCGTAGCTGCGGAAAATTACAATGAGCAGTTCTTC

V: TRBV7-9
J: TRBJ2-5
size: NA
D: TRBD2
CDR3: CASSLSGGDQETQYF
DNA: TGTGCCAGCAGCTTAAGCGGGGGCGACCAAGAGACCCAGTACTTC

V: TRBV6-5
J: TRBJ1-5
size: NA
D: NA
CDR3: CASNRQDDNQPQHF
DNA: TGTGCCAGCAATAGACAGGACGACAATCAGCCCCAGCATTTT

V: TRBV6-6
J: TRBJ1-1
size: NA
D: TRBD1
CDR3: CASSQQWDSRSRIEAFF
DNA: TGTGCCAGCAGTCAACAGTGGGACAGCCGAAGTAGGATTGAAGCTTTCTTT

V: TRBV9
J: TRBJ1-2
size: once
D: TRBD1
CDR3: CASSVAGTVSYGYTF
DNA: TGTGCCAGCAGCGTAGCAGGGACAGTCTCCTATGGCTACACCTTC

V: TRBV6-1
J: TRBJ1-6
size: NA
D: NA
CDR3: CASSEQGSWSYNSPLHF
DNA: TGTGCCAGCAGTGAACAGGGGAGTTGGTCCTATAATTCACCCCTCCACTTT

V: TRBV5-4
J: TRBJ1-2
size: NA
D: NA
CDR3: CASSLLSGIYGYTF
DNA: TGTGCCAGCAGCCTGCTTTCAGGGATCTATGGCTACACCTTC

V: TRBV3-1/TRBV3-2
J: TRBJ2-5
size: NA
D: TRBD1
CDR3: CASSRQGVDETQYF
DNA: TGTGCCAGCAGCCGACAGGGGGTAGATGAGACCCAGTACTTC

V: TRBV18
J: TRBJ1-5
size: NA
D: TRBD1
CDR3: CASSPRQGRNQPQHF
DNA: TGTGCCAGCTCACCCCGACAGGGGAGGAATCAGCCCCAGCATTTT

V: TRBV7-9
J: TRBJ2-1
size: NA
D: NA
CDR3: CASSLDLSWRGRSYNEQFF
DNA: TGTGCCAGCAGCTTAGATTTAAGTTGGAGGGGTAGATCCTACAATGAGCAGTTCTTC

V: TRBV9
J: TRBJ2-1
size: NA
D: TRBD1
CDR3: CASSAGGTGGYEQFF
DNA: TGTGCCAGCAGCGCCGGTGGGACAGGGGGCTATGAGCAGTTCTTC

V: TRBV9
J: TRBJ1-2
size: NA
D: TRBD1
CDR3: CASSPQRGGQGVFGYTF
DNA: TGTGCCAGCAGCCCTCAACGAGGGGGGCAGGGGGTTTTTGGCTACACCTTC

V: TRBV4-1
J: TRBJ2-1
size: NA
D: TRBD1
CDR3: CASSQEGVSGQNWDEQFF
DNA: TGCGCCAGCAGCCAAGAAGGGGTGTCGGGACAGAATTGGGATGAGCAGTTCTTC

V: TRBV11-2
J: TRBJ2-1
size: few
D: NA
CDR3: CASSTDRAGAFYNEQFF
DNA: TGTGCCAGCAGCACCGACCGGGCGGGGGCTTTCTACAATGAGCAGTTCTTC

V: TRBV13
J: TRBJ1-2
size: NA
D: TRBD1
CDR3: CASSPGTGPTNYGYTF
DNA: TGTGCCAGCAGCCCCGGGACAGGACCTACTAACTATGGCTACACCTTC

V: TRBV5-4
J: TRBJ1-6
size: NA
D: TRBD1
CDR3: CASSSGTGGNSPLHF
DNA: TGTGCCAGCAGCTCAGGGACAGGGGGGAATTCACCCCTCCACTTT

V: TRBV4-2
J: TRBJ1-3
size: once
D: NA
CDR3: CASSQDRRSSGNTIYF
DNA: TGTGCCAGCAGCCAAGATAGAAGGAGCTCTGGAAACACCATATATTTT

V: TRBV7-8
J: TRBJ2-1
size: NA
D: NA
CDR3: CASTLLPGQWGNEQFF
DNA: TGTGCCAGCACCCTGTTGCCGGGACAATGGGGCAATGAGCAGTTCTTC

V: TRBV19
J: TRBJ2-6
size: NA
D: TRBD1
CDR3: CASSIGGQGAPGANVLTF
DNA: TGTGCCAGTAGTATAGGGGGACAGGGGGCGCCAGGGGCCAACGTCCTGACTTTC

V: TRBV10-1
J: TRBJ2-7
size: few
D: TRBD2
CDR3: CASSESRASGGREQYF
DNA: TGCGCCAGCAGTGAGTCGCGGGCTAGCGGGGGTCGGGAGCAGTACTTC

V: TRBV9
J: TRBJ1-2
size: NA
D: TRBD1
CDR3: CASSVTGQGTNGYTF
DNA: TGTGCCAGCAGCGTCACGGGACAGGGGACCAATGGCTACACCTTC

V: TRBV5-4
J: TRBJ2-7
size: NA
D: TRBD2
CDR3: CASSPGGTSGFEQYF
DNA: TGTGCCAGCAGCCCTGGTGGGACTAGCGGATTCGAGCAGTACTTC

V: TRBV9
J: TRBJ2-2
size: NA
D: TRBD1
CDR3: CASSVGGGQGPTGELFF
DNA: TGTGCCAGCAGCGTAGGGGGCGGACAGGGGCCCACCGGGGAGCTGTTTTTT

V: TRBV4-1
J: TRBJ1-6
size: NA
D: TRBD1
CDR3: CASSQGGQGANSPLHF
DNA: TGCGCCAGCAGCCAAGGCGGACAGGGAGCTAATTCACCCCTCCACTTT

V: TRBV3-1/TRBV3-2
J: TRBJ2-3
size: NA
D: TRBD2
CDR3: CASSQDPPLAGGTDTQYF
DNA: TGTGCCAGCAGCCAAGATCCCCCTTTGGCGGGGGGCACAGATACGCAGTATTTT

V: TRBV6-6
J: TRBJ1-5
size: NA
D: TRBD1
CDR3: CASSPTGGVDQPQHF
DNA: TGTGCCAGCAGCCCTACAGGGGGCGTAGATCAGCCCCAGCATTTT

V: TRBV4-1
J: TRBJ2-5
size: NA
D: NA
CDR3: CASSQDRLGKETQYF
DNA: TGCGCCAGCAGCCAAGATCGGCTAGGCAAGGAGACCCAGTACTTC

V: TRBV27
J: TRBJ1-4
size: once
D: TRBD1
CDR3: CASSLTGTNEKLFF
DNA: TGTGCCAGCAGTTTGACAGGGACTAATGAAAAACTGTTTTTT

V: TRBV12-5
J: TRBJ2-2
size: NA
D: NA
CDR3: CASGLGPNTGELFF
DNA: TGTGCTAGTGGTCTTGGGCCGAACACCGGGGAGCTGTTTTTT

V: TRBV7-3
J: TRBJ2-1
size: NA
D: NA
CDR3: CASSLTRLVGYNEQFF
DNA: TGTGCCAGCAGCTTAACCCGACTAGTGGGCTACAATGAGCAGTTCTTC

V: TRBV10-1
J: TRBJ1-1
size: NA
D: NA
CDR3: CASSESGGMDTEAFF
DNA: TGCGCCAGCAGTGAGTCAGGAGGGATGGACACTGAAGCTTTCTTT

V: TRBV10-3
J: TRBJ1-5
size: once
D: TRBD1
CDR3: CAIGTEHSNQPQHF
DNA: TGTGCCATCGGGACAGAGCATAGCAATCAGCCCCAGCATTTT

V: TRBV11-2
J: TRBJ1-1
size: NA
D: TRBD1
CDR3: CASSLLSPGTGMNTEAFF
DNA: TGTGCCAGCAGCTTATTGAGTCCCGGGACAGGGATGAACACTGAAGCTTTCTTT

V: TRBV6-5
J: TRBJ1-2
size: NA
D: NA
CDR3: CASSSPNKGVWGYTF
DNA: TGTGCCAGCAGTTCTCCTAATAAAGGGGTTTGGGGCTACACCTTC

V: TRBV6-6
J: TRBJ1-4
size: few
D: NA
CDR3: CASRTGVREKLFF
DNA: TGTGCCAGCAGAACAGGTGTTCGCGAAAAACTGTTTTTT

V: TRBV9
J: TRBJ2-1
size: NA
D: NA
CDR3: CASSGISNEQFF
DNA: TGTGCCAGTTCCGGGATCTCCAATGAGCAGTTCTTC